This TCR beta chain is from a study of shared clonotypes between healthy human individuals. Study-level results: The study found lower generation probabilities in non-shared clonotypes than in those shared by all four donors. Approximately 5.4% of naive CD4 clonotypes were common to a few donors.

As to this clone: The target antigen is unknown. Other nucleotide sequences in the sample specify the same CDR3.

Positively selected for CCR7, the CD45RO-negative cells used as naive CD8 cells excluded terminally differentiated effector memory CD45RA+ cells. This CDR3 spans 15 amino acids. V lost 4 bases and J 0 bases, leaving 10 bases between the germline ends. CDR1 and CDR2 (germline): SGDLS, YYNGEE. In the original analysis: ImmunoSEQ sequences covered only the junction and lacked quality scores; filtering therefore differed. Assay used: immunoSEQ multiplex PCR; TCRdb lists only in-frame clones, some missing. The V and J calls and clone size were taken over from that table, and D and trimming were inferred from the DNA. The sample carries about 2 million clones, about 95% recorded once.

Sequencing was done on a sample of naive CD8+ T cells sorted from blood. The sequence was collected from a man between 18 and 35 years old in good health. The rearrangement links TRBV9 to TRBJ1-4; D is unresolved. CDR3 sequence reads: CASSLSGATNEKLFF. The CDR3 nucleotides read TGTGCCAGCAGCCTCAGTGGGGCAACTAATGAAAAACTGTTTTTT.